This TCR beta chain comes out of a study of blood T cell repertoires in COVID-19 (dated by TCRdb to 2019 to 2021). In terms of the full investigation: The collaborator samples originated in the United States, Italy and Spain and spanned the acute and convalescent phases of COVID-19. The material from the prospective study consisted of cDNA or gDNA derived from T cells, B-cell-depleted T cells, or PBMCs. A de-identified subject ID, COVID-19 status, age in years and sex were almost always included in the sample metadata. A freely available public database, intended as a resource for researchers studying the immune response to SARS-CoV-2, is where the repertoires were released. The dataset comprised deeply sampled blood TCRbeta repertoires from subjects exposed to, actively infected with, or recovered from COVID-19. The samples were drawn from two sources: the first 160 participants of the ongoing ImmuneRACE study, and 1,000 to 1,500 subjects contributed by 6 global collaborators. Where available, HLA class I and class II types were taken from metadata supplied by the sample provider and were not determined by assay-based typing.

Note on this clone: Its binding antigen is unknown. No base quality information exists; no much larger clone differs at one position.

The immunoSEQ Assay, a bias-controlled multiplex PCR, was used to amplify TCRbeta CDR3 regions from genomic DNA. The authors' pipeline ran thus. Nucleated cell counts per sample were estimated from amplification of reference gene primers within the assay. Sequence reads were collapsed and filtered to measure the absolute abundance of every unique TCRbeta CDR3 rearrangement. For each sample, productive Simpson clonality was calculated as the square root of Simpson's diversity index across productive rearrangements. In TCRdb, the immuneACCESS table is reduced to in-frame sequences with V and J assigned. These tables do not hold every clone; where another copy was compared, an unresolved V gene accounts for under half, and the others remain unexplained. V and J calls and clone size are given by that table; D and trimming were obtained from the DNA. A total of hundreds of thousands of clones appear in this sample, approximately 86% of them only once. 8% to 9.5% of the sample comes from the top ten.

V and J lose 2 bases and 4 bases, and a span of 10 bases separates them. CDR1 and CDR2 are read off the germline V gene as SGDLS and YYNGEE. The cysteine opens and the phenylalanine closes a CDR3 of 14 amino acids. Here the CDR3 DNA is all that survives: 42 bases in frame from base 1. In the prospective study, participants were about 18 to 100 years old, resided in 25 or so geographic areas of the United States, and were enrolled through a virtual design. In the prospective study, cohorts were assigned on the basis of participant-reported clinical history obtained from a screening survey and a study questionnaire. For ImmuneRACE Cohort 3, a participant was defined as recovered based on two consecutive negative NP/OP PCR tests, clearance by a healthcare professional, or resolution of symptoms. In the prospective study, mobile phlebotomists collected whole blood, serum and a nasopharyngeal or oropharyngeal swab from each participant. Participants in the prospective study had the option to provide additional blood draws and questionnaires over an approximately 2-month period. Blood samples from the prospective study were shipped frozen or at room temperature prior to DNA extraction.

The paper as a whole reports these results and caveats: The amount of clinical and demographic metadata varied by source and participant and was provided uncurated.

The chain couples TRBV9 to TRBJ1-3; TRBD1 is a possible D gene, resting on 6 matching bases. Material for sequencing was PBMCs or T cells enriched from blood (not recorded which). This TCR was sampled from a woman under 30 who had recovered from COVID-19. The CDR3 region reads CASSVLGQGNTIYF. The nucleotide sequence reads TGTGCCAGCAGCGTGTTGGGACAAGGAAACACCATATATTTT.